This TCR beta chain came from a study of cytomegalovirus exposure and HLA in healthy donors. General study results and limits: The listing of 150 to 200 TCR beta chains classed them as cytomegalovirus-associated. The authors later found HLA-associated TCR beta chains more clonally expanded than equally common others.

The germline V gene encodes CDR1 SGHTA and CDR2 FQGNSA. The V end was cut by 5 bases, the J end by 3 bases, with 17 bases between. This CDR3 has 15 residues. With respect to this clone: Its specificity is not known.

The PCR employed 60 Vbeta primers together with 13 Jbeta primers. Profiled with immunoSEQ multiplex PCR; TCRdb holds only in-frame clones, not every one. This table has approximately 100,000 clones, 71% appearing once. The rearrangement joins TRBV7-2 to TRBJ2-7; no clear D. This sequence originates from a female donor in good health and CMV-seronegative. The source material was PBMCs. CDR3 residues: CASSLEPLPHYEQYF. The CDR3 bases are TGTGCCAGCAGCCTCGAGCCCTTGCCCCACTACGAGCAGTACTTC. The complete variable domain, with remaining parts taken from reference TRBV7-2 and TRBJ2-7, reads GAGVSQSPSNKVTEKGKDVELRCDPISGHTALYWYRQSLGQGLEFLIYFQGNSAPDKSGLPSDRFSAERTGGSVSTLTIQRTQQEDSAVYLCASSLEPLPHYEQYFGPGTRLTVT.